This T cell receptor beta chain was recorded in a study of cytomegalovirus exposure and HLA in healthy donors. Study conclusions and caveats: Later analysis identified a missense DCLRE1C variant that was linked to TCR beta V- and J-gene trimming.

PCR employed 60 Vbeta and 13 Jbeta primers. The data were produced by immunoSEQ multiplex PCR, yet TCRdb's version contains in-frame clones alone and is incomplete. The profile shows 140,000 to 150,000 clones, around 78% of them singletons. The germline V gene has CDR1 SGHAT and CDR2 FQDESV (reference sequence). V lost 2 bases, J lost 5 bases, and 6 bases stayed unmatched. This CDR3 region has 15 residues. As to this clone: Its antigen is undetermined.

The TCR sequence derives from a woman aged 18-29 years in good health and CMV-seropositive. V and J are TRBV11-1 and TRBJ2-7; TRBD1 matches 10 bases. Sequencing was performed on PBMCs. The CDR3 protein is CASSLTGQGYNEQYF. CDR3 DNA: TGTGCCAGCAGCTTAACGGGACAGGGGTACAACGAGCAGTACTTC.